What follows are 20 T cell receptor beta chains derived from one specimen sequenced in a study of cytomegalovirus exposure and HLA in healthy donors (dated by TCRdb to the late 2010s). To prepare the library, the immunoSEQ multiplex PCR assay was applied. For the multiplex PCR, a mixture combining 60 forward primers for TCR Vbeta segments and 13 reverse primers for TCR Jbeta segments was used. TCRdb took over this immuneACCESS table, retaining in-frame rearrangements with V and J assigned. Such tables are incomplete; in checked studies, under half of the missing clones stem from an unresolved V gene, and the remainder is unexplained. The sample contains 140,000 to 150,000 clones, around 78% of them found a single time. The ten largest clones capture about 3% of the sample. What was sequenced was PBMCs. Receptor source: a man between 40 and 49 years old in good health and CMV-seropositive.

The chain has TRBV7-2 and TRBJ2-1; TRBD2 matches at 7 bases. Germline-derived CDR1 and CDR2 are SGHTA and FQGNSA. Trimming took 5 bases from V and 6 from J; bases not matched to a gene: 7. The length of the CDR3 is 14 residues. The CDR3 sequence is CASSLSSGSNEQFF. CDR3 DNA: TGTGCCAGCAGCCTGTCTAGCGGATCCAATGAGCAGTTCTTC.

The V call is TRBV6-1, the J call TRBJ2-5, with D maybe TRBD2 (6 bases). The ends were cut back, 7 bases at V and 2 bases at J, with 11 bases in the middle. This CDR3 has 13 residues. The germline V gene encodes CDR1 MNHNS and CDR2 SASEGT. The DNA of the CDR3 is TGTGCCAGCACCCCCGGGAGACAAGAGACCCAGTACTTC. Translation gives CASTPGRQETQYF.

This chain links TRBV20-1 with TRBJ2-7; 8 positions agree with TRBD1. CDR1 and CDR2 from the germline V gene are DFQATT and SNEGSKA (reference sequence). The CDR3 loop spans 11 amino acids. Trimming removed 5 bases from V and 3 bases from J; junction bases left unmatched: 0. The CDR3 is CSAGQGYEQYF. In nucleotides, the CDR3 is TGCAGTGCTGGACAGGGCTACGAGCAGTACTTC.

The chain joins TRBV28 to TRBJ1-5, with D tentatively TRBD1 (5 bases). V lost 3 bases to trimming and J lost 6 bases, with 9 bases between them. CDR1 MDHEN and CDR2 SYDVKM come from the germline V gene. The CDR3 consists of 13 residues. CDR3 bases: TGTGCCAGCAGTTTGGCAGGGCGTCAGCCCCAGCATTTT. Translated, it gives CASSLAGRQPQHF.

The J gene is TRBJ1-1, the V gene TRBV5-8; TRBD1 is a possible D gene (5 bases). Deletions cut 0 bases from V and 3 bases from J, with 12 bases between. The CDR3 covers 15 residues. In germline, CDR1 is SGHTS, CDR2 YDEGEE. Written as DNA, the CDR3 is TGTGCCAGCAGCTTGGGTCGCGCCAGGGACACTGAAGCTTTCTTT. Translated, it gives CASSLGRARDTEAFF. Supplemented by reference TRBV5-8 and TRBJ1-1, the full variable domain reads EAGVTQSPTHLIKTRGQQATLRCSPISGHTSVYWYQQALGLGLQFLLWYDEGEERNRGNFPPRFSGRQFPNYSSELNVNALELEDSALYLCASSLGRARDTEAFFGQGTRLTVV.

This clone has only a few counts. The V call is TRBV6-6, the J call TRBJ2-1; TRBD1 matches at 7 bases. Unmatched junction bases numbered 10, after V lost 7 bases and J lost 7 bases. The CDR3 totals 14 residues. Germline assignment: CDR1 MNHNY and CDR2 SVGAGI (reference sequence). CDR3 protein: CASNQRDRGNEQFF. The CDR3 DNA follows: TGTGCCAGCAATCAAAGGGACAGAGGTAATGAGCAGTTCTTC.

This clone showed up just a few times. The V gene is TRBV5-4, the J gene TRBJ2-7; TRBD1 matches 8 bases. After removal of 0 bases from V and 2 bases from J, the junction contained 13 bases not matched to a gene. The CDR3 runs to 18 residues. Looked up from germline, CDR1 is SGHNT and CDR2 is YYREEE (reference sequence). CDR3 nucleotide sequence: TGTGCCAGCAGCTTGGCCCAGGACCGGGACAGGATCACCTACGAGCAGTACTTC. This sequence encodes CASSLAQDRDRITYEQYF.

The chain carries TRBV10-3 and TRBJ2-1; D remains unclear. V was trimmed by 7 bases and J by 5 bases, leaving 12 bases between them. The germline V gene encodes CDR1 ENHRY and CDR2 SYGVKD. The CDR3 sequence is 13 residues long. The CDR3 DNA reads TGTGCCATCACCCCCCTTCTAGACAATGAGCAGTTCTTC. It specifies CAITPLLDNEQFF.

CDR3 region: CASRETGGTYNEQFF. The CDR3 coding sequence is TGTGCCAGCAGGGAGACGGGAGGGACCTACAATGAGCAGTTCTTC. This chain connects TRBV2 to TRBJ2-1, with TRBD2 matching over 8 bases. Germline V gene lookup returns CDR1 SNHLY and CDR2 FYNNEI. V lost 6 bases and J lost 2; bases outside the gene matches: 6. The CDR3 sequence is 15 residues long.

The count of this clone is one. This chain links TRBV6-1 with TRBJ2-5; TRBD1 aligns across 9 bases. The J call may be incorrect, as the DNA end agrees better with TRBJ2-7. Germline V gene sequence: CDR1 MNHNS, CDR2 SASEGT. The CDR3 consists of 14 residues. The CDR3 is CASGKDRGLYEQYF. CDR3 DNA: TGTGCCAGCGGGAAGGACAGGGGTCTGTACGAGCAGTACTTC.

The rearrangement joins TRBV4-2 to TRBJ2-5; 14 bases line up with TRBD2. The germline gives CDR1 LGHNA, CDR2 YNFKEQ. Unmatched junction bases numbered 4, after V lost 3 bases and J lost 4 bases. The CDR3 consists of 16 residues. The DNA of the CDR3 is TGTGCCAGCAGCCAGGCCGGGACTAGCGGGAGAGAGACCCAGTACTTC. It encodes CASSQAGTSGRETQYF.

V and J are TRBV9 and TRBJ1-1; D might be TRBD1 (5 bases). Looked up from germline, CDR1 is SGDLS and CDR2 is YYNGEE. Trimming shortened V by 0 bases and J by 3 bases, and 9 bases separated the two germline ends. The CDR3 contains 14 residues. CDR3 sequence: CASSVGGRDTEAFF. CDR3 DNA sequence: TGTGCCAGCAGCGTAGGGGGCAGGGACACTGAAGCTTTCTTT.

CDR3 region: CASSTGLAGGPPGELFF. The CDR3, as DNA: TGCGCCAGCAGCACAGGACTAGCGGGAGGGCCACCCGGGGAGCTGTTTTTT. The V call is TRBV5-1, the J call TRBJ2-2; 15 bases are shared with TRBD2. CDR1 is SGHRS, CDR2 YFSETQ, per germline. This CDR3 is built from 17 residues. V was clipped by 4 bases and J by 6 bases; unmatched bases: 7. Supplemented by reference TRBV5-1 and TRBJ2-2, the full variable domain reads KAGVTQTPRYLIKTRGQQVTLSCSPISGHRSVSWYQQTPGQGLQFLFEYFSETQRNKGNFPGRFSGRQFSNSRSEMNVSTLELGDSALYLCASSTGLAGGPPGELFFGEGSRLTVL.

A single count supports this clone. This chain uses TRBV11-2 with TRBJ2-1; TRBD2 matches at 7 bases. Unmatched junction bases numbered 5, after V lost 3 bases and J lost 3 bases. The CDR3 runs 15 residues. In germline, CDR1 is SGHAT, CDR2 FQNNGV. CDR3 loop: CASSLAGTNYNEQFF. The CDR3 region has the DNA TGTGCCAGCAGCTTGGCCGGGACTAACTACAATGAGCAGTTCTTC.

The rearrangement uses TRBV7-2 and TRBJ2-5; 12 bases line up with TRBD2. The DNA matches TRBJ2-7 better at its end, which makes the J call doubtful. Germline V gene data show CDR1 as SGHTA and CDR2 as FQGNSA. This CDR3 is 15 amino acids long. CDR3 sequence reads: CASSLGTSGSYEQYF. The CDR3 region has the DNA TGTGCCAGCAGCCTAGGGACTAGCGGGTCCTACGAGCAGTACTTC.

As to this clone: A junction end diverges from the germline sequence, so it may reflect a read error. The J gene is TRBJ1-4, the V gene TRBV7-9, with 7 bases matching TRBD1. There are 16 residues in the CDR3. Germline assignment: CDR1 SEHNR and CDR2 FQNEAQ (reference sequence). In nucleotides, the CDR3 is TGTTCCAGCAGCTTATGGACAGGCCAATTTATGGAAAAACTGTTTTTT. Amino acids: CSSSLWTGQFMEKLFF.

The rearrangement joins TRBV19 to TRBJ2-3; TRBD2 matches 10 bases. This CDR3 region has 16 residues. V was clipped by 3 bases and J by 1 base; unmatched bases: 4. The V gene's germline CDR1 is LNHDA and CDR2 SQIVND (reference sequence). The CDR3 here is CASSILAGVGTDTQYF. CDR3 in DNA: TGTGCCAGTAGTATCCTAGCGGGAGTTGGCACAGATACGCAGTATTTT.

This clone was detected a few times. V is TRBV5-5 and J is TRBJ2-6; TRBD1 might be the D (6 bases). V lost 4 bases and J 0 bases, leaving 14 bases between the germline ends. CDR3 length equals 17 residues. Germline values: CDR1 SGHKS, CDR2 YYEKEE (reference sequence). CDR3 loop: CASSPNPQGSGANVLTF. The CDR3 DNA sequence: TGTGCCAGCAGCCCTAACCCACAGGGCTCTGGGGCCAACGTCCTGACTTTC. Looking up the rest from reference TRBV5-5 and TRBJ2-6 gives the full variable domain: DAGVTQSPTHLIKTRGQQVTLRCSPISGHKSVSWYQQVLGQGPQFIFQYYEKEERGRGNFPDRFSARQFPNYSSELNVNALLLGDSALYLCASSPNPQGSGANVLTFGAGSRLTVL.

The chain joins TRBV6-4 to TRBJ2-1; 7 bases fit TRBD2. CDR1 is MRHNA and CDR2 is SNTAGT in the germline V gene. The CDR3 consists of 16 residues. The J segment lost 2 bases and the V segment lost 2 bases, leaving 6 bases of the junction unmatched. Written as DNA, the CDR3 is TGTGCCAGCAGTGACGGCGGGAGACGCCCCTACAATGAGCAGTTCTTC. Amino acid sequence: CASSDGGRRPYNEQFF.

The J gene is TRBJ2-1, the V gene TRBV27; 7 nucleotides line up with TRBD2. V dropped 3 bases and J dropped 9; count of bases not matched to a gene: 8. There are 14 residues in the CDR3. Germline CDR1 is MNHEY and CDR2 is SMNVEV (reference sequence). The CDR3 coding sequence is TGTGCCAGCAGTTTCCGAGGACTAGGGGCTGAGCAGTTCTTC. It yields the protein CASSFRGLGAEQFF.